The next 14 T cell receptor beta chains were all read from a single sample in a study of T cells in Graves' hyperthyroidism and ophthalmopathy. What was amplified from RNA transcripts were TCR beta CDR3 regions. The HTBI primer set served for first-round RT-PCR of the TCR CDR3. TCRdb called the multiplex PCR reads again in MiXCR, with one record for every CDR3 protein. The repertoire holds 400,000 to 500,000 distinct CDR3 sequences, roughly 14% seen once, with under 15% in the top ten. Sequencing input: blood. Receptor source: a man between 18 and 35 years old with Graves' ophthalmopathy.

This clonotype was observed at least ten times. This chain joins TRBV6-1 and TRBJ2-3, with D possibly being TRBD2 (6 bases). Germline loops: CDR1 MNHNS, CDR2 SASEGT. This CDR3 region has 14 residues. V lost 11 bases and J lost 1, with 16 bases in between. The chain's CDR3 is CAAMHGGGTDTQYF. Here the CDR3 DNA reads TGTGCCGCCATGCATGGCGGGGGCACAGATACGCAGTATTTT.

This clonotype was seen ten or more times. V and J are TRBV11-2 and TRBJ2-7, with 14 positions matching TRBD2. Germline values: CDR1 SGHAT, CDR2 FQNNGV. This CDR3 has 16 amino acids. The V and J ends lost 1 base and 4 bases, in that order; junction bases with no gene match: 3. The CDR3 nucleotides read TGTGCCAGCAGCTTAGCCGGGACTAGCGGGAGTTACGAGCAGTACTTC. Its translation is CASSLAGTSGSYEQYF. The full variable domain, completed using reference TRBV11-2 and TRBJ2-7, is EAGVAQSPRYKIIEKRQSVAFWCNPISGHATLYWYQQILGQGPKLLIQFQNNGVVDDSQLPKDRFSAERLKGVDSTLKIQPAKLEDSAVYLCASSLAGTSGSYEQYFGPGTRLTVT.

This clonotype appeared many times. This chain links TRBV18 with TRBJ2-7, with D unresolved. This CDR3 is 13 amino acids long. The V gene lost 3 bases and the J gene lost 0 bases, with 6 bases spanning the gap. Germline CDR1 is KGHSH and CDR2 is LQKENI. The CDR3 region has the DNA TGTGCCAGCTCACCGTTCAGCTCCTACGAGCAGTACTTC. Its translation is CASSPFSSYEQYF.

In this sample, this clonotype turned up a few times. The CDR3 bases are TGTGCCAGCAGTTACCCGACTAGCGGGAGGGCCCTGGAGACCCAGTACTTC. Translating it yields CASSYPTSGRALETQYF. The chain links TRBV6-5 to TRBJ2-5, with 14 bases lining up with TRBD2. This CDR3 comprises 17 residues. Germline CDR1 reads MNHEY; CDR2 reads SVGAGI. The J segment lost 5 bases and the V segment lost 2 bases, leaving 7 bases of the junction unmatched.

Ten or more counts support this clonotype. The CDR3 region has the DNA TGCAGCGTTGCTCTAGCGGGAGGGGACATTCAGTACTTC. This sequence encodes CSVALAGGDIQYF. The V gene is TRBV29-1, the J gene TRBJ2-4; TRBD2 agrees at 12 bases. CDR1 SQVTM and CDR2 ANQGSEA come from the germline V gene. Trimming at V came to 4 bases and at J to 8 bases, leaving 3 bases not matched to a gene. CDR3 size: 13 residues.

This clonotype was seen ten or more times. The rearrangement links TRBV5-1 to TRBJ2-7; 7 nucleotides agree with TRBD1. The CDR3 consists of 14 residues. Germline trimming cut 4 bases from V and 7 bases from J; bases unmatched to any gene: 11. Germline CDR1 reads SGHRS; CDR2 reads YFSETQ. CDR3 sequence (DNA): TGCGCCAGCAGCCGAGGGGGCGCGACGGGTGAGCAGTACTTC. This gives the protein CASSRGGATGEQYF.

This clonotype was recorded at least ten times. The chain links TRBV2 to TRBJ2-1, with a possible D match to TRBD1 (6 bases). The CDR3 sequence is 15 residues long. V shed 6 bases and J shed 3 bases, with 15 bases lying between them. The germline V gene has CDR1 SNHLY and CDR2 FYNNEI. The CDR3 DNA follows: TGTGCCAGCAGCCCCCAGTTAGGGGGCTACAATGAGCAGTTCTTC. This encodes CASSPQLGGYNEQFF. Complete variable domain (other parts from reference TRBV2 and TRBJ2-1): EPEVTQTPSHQVTQMGQEVILRCVPISNHLYFYWYRQILGQKVEFLVSFYNNEISEKSEIFDDQFSVERPDGSNFTLKIRSTKLEDSAMYFCASSPQLGGYNEQFFGPGTRLTVL.

This clonotype was observed many times. The chain is built from TRBV6-5 and TRBJ1-2; no firm D call. The V and J ends lost 0 bases and 8 bases respectively, with 10 bases between them. Germline CDR1 reads MNHEY; CDR2 reads SVGAGI. The CDR3 loop spans 13 amino acids. In nucleotides, the CDR3 is TGTGCCAGCAGTTACTCCGGGCTCGACGGCTACACCTTC. Amino acid sequence: CASSYSGLDGYTF.

This clonotype has ten or more counts. The chain uses TRBV29-1 and TRBJ2-7; 10 bases are a match to TRBD2. The V and J ends lost 5 bases and 3 bases, in that order; junction bases with no gene match: 4. The V gene's germline CDR1 is SQVTM and CDR2 ANQGSEA. The CDR3 consists of 13 residues. In DNA form, the CDR3 reads TGCAGCGTTTACGGACTAGCGGACTACGAGCAGTACTTC. It is translated as CSVYGLADYEQYF.

This chain joins TRBV7-9 and TRBJ2-7; tentative D call: TRBD2 (6 bases). Per the germline V gene, CDR1 is SEHNR and CDR2 is FQNEAQ (reference sequence). V shed 6 bases and J shed 0 bases, with 15 bases lying between them. The CDR3 has 15 residues. The CDR3 DNA follows: TGTGCCAGCAGAACGACTAGTGGCCCCTCCTACGAGCAGTACTTC. The encoded protein is CASRTTSGPSYEQYF.

This clonotype was counted only a few times. The rearrangement joins TRBV11-2 to TRBJ1-6; 7 nucleotides agree with TRBD1. Trimming at V came to 5 bases and at J to 7 bases, leaving 8 bases not matched to a gene. This CDR3 spans 15 amino acids. Germline V gene sequence: CDR1 SGHAT, CDR2 FQNNGV. CDR3 in amino acids: CASSDRQGSNSPLHF. The DNA for the CDR3 is TGTGCCAGCAGCGACCGACAGGGATCAAATTCACCCCTCCACTTT.

This clonotype was counted ten times or more. The chain recombines TRBV4-2 with TRBJ2-3; D call uncertain. Trimming took 5 bases from V and 4 from J, leaving 13 bases between them. The CDR3 totals 14 residues. CDR1 and CDR2 (germline): LGHNA, YNFKEQ. CDR3 loop: CASSDGPGSDTQYF. For the CDR3, the DNA is TGTGCCAGCAGCGACGGGCCCGGGTCAGATACGCAGTATTTT.

The chain links TRBV7-9 to TRBJ1-4; 7 bases agree with TRBD1. J lost 6 bases, V lost 5 bases, and 9 bases had no gene match. Germline-derived CDR1 and CDR2 are SEHNR and FQNEAQ (reference sequence). The CDR3 consists of 15 residues. DNA of the CDR3: TGTGCCAGCAGCCTGAGGACAGGCCGGGATGAAAAACTGTTTTTT. Encoded protein: CASSLRTGRDEKLFF.

There are a few counts of this clonotype. V usage is TRBV6-1 and J usage is TRBJ1-5; D might be TRBD1 (6 bases). The CDR3 is 15 residues long. CDR1 MNHNS and CDR2 SASEGT come from the germline V gene. V lost 6 bases to trimming and J lost 4 bases, with 16 bases between them. The DNA for the CDR3 is TGTGCCAGCAGCCAAACAGGGAAGGGAAATCAGCCCCAGCATTTT. Translating gives CASSQTGKGNQPQHF.